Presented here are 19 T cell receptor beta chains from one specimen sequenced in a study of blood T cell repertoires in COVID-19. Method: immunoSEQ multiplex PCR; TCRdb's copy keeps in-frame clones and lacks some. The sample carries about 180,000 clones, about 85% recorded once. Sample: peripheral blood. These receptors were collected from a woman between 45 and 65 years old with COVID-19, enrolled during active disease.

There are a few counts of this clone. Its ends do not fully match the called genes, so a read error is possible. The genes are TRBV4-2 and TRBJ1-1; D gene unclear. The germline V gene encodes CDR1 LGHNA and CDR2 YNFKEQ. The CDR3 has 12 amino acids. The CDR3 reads CASSQGEIGPTF. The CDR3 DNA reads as TGTGCCAGCAGCCAAGGGGAGATCGGCCCTACCTTT.

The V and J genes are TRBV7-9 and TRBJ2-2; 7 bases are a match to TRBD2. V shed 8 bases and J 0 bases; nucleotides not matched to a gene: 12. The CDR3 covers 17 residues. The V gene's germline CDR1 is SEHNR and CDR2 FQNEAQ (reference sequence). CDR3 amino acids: CASGSSQLATNTGELFF. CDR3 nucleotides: TGTGCCAGCGGCTCAAGCCAACTAGCGACGAACACCGGGGAGCTGTTTTTT.

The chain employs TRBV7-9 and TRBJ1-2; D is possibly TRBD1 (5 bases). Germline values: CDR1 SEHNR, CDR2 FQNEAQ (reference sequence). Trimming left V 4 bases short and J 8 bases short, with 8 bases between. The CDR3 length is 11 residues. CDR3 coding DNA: TGTGCCAGCAGCTCTTACAGGGGCTACACCTTC. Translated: CASSSYRGYTF.

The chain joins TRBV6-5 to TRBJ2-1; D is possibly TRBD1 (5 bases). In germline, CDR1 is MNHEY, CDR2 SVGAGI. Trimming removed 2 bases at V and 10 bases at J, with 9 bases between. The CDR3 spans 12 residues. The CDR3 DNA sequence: TGTGCCAGCAGTTACACAGGTGGGGAGCAGTTCTTC. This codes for CASSYTGGEQFF.

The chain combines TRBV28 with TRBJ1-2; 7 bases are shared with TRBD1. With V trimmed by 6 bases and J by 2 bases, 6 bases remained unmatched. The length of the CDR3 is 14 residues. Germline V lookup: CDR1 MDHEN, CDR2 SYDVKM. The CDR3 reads CASRTGTENYGYTF. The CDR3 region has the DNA TGTGCCAGCAGGACCGGGACAGAGAACTATGGCTACACCTTC.

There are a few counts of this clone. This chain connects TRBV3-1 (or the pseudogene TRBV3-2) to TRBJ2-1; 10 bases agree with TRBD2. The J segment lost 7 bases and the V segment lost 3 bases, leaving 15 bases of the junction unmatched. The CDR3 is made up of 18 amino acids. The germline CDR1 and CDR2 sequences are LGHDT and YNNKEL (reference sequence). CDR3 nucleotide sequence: TGTGCCAGCAGCCAGATAGCAGAACTAGCGGGGAAATATAATGAGCAGTTCTTC. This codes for CASSQIAELAGKYNEQFF.

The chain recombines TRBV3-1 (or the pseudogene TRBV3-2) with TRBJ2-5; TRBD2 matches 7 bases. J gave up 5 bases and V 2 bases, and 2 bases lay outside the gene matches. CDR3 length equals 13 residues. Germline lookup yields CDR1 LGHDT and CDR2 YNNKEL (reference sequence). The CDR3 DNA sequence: TGTGCCAGCAGCCAACTAGCGGATGAGACCCAGTACTTC. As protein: CASSQLADETQYF.

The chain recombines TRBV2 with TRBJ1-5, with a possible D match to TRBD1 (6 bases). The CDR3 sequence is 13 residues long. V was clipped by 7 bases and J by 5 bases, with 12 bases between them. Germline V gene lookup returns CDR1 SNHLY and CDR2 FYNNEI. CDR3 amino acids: CASTIQGYQPQHF. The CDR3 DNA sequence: TGTGCCAGCACAATACAGGGATATCAGCCCCAGCATTTT.

The CDR3 loop is CASSLSSQGAGYTF. In DNA, the CDR3 is TGTGCCAGCAGTTTATCATCACAGGGGGCTGGCTACACCTTC. V gene TRBV27 combines with J gene TRBJ1-2; the match to TRBD1 covers 9 bases. V lost 0 bases and J lost 7; bases outside the gene matches: 3. The V gene's germline CDR1 is MNHEY and CDR2 SMNVEV (reference sequence). The CDR3 length is 14 residues.

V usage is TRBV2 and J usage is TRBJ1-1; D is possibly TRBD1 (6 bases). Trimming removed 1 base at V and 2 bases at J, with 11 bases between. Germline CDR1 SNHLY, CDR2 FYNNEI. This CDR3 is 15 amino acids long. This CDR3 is CASSEGVGGNTEAFF. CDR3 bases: TGTGCCAGCAGTGAAGGGGTAGGGGGAAACACTGAAGCTTTCTTT.

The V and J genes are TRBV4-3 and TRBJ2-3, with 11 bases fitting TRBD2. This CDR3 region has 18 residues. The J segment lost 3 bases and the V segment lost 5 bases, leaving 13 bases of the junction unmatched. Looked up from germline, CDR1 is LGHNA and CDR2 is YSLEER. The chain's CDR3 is CASSSATSSGGRTDTQYF. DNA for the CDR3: TGCGCCAGCAGCTCAGCAACGTCTAGCGGGGGGAGGACAGATACGCAGTATTTT.

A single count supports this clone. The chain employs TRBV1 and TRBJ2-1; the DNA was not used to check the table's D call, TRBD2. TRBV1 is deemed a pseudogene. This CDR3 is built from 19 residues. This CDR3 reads CTSSQDLKAGTSGVYEQFF. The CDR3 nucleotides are TGCACCAGCAGCCAAGATCTTAAGGCCGGGACTAGCGGAGTCTATGAGCAGTTCTTC.

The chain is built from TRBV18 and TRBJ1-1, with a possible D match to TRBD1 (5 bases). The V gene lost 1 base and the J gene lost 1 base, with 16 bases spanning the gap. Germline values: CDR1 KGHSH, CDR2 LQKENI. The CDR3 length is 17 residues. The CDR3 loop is CASSPRSSTVRNTEAFF. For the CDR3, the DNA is TGTGCCAGCTCACCACGTTCCTCGACAGTCAGGAACACTGAAGCTTTCTTT.

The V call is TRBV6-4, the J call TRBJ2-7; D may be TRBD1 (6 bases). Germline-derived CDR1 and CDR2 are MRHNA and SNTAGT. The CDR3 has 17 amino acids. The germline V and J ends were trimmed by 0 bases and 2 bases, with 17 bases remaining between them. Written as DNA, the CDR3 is TGTGCCAGCAGTGACTCGATGGATCACAGGGACACCTACGAGCAGTACTTC. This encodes CASSDSMDHRDTYEQYF.

The CDR3: CASSFQGAHTGELFF. The CDR3 region has the DNA TGTGCCAGCAGCTTCCAGGGGGCGCACACCGGGGAGCTGTTTTTT. The rearrangement joins TRBV7-9 to TRBJ2-2; TRBD1 aligns across 8 bases. The CDR3 extends over 15 amino acids. Germline V gives CDR1 SEHNR, CDR2 FQNEAQ (reference sequence). J gave up 3 bases and V 3 bases, and 3 bases lay outside the gene matches.

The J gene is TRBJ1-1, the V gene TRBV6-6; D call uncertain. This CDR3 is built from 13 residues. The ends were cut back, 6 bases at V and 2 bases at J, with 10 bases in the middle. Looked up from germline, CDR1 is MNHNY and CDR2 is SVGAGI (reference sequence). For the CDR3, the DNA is TGTGCCAGCAGCCACACCACCAACACTGAAGCTTTCTTT. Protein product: CASSHTTNTEAFF.

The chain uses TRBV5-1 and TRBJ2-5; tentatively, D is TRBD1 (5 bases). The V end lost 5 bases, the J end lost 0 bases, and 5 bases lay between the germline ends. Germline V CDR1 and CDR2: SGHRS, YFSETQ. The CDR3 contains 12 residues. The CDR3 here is CASRDNQETQYF. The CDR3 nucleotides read TGCGCCAGCAGGGACAACCAAGAGACCCAGTACTTC. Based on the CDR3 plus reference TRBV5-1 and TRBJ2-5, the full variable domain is KAGVTQTPRYLIKTRGQQVTLSCSPISGHRSVSWYQQTPGQGLQFLFEYFSETQRNKGNFPGRFSGRQFSNSRSEMNVSTLELGDSALYLCASRDNQETQYFGPGTRLLVL.

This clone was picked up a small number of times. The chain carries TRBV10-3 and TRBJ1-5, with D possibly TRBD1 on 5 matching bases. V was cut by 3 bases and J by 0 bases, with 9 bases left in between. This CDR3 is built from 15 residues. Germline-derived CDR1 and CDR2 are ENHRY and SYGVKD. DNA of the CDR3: TGTGCCATCAGTGAACGGGGGGATAGCAATCAGCCCCAGCATTTT. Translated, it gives CAISERGDSNQPQHF.

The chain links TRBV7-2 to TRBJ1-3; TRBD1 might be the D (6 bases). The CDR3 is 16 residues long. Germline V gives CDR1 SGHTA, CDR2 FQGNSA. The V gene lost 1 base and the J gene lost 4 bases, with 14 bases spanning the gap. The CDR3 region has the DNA TGTGCCAGCAGCTTAGGGAGGGGGACTAACGGAAACACCATATATTTT. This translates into CASSLGRGTNGNTIYF.